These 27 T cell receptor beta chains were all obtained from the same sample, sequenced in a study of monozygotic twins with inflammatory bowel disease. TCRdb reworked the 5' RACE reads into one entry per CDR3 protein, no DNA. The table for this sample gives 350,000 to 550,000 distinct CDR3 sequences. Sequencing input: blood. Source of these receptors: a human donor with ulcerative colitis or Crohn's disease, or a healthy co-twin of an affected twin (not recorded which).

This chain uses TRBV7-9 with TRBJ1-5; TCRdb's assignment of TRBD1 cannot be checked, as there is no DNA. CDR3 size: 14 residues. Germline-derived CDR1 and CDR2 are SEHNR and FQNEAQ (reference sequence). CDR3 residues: CASSLQGADQPQHF. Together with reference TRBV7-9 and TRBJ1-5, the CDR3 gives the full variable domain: DTGVSQNPRHKITKRGQNVTFRCDPISEHNRLYWYRQTLGQGPEFLTYFQNEAQLEKSRLLSDRFSAERPKGSFSTLEIQRTEQGDSAMYLCASSLQGADQPQHFGDGTRLSIL.

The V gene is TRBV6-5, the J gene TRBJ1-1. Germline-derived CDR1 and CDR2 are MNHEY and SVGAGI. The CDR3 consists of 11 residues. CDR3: CAAEREAEAFF.

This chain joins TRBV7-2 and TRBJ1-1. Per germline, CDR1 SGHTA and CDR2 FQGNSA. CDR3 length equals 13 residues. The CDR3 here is CASAKGRIELAFF. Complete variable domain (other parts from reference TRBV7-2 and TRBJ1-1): GAGVSQSPSNKVTEKGKDVELRCDPISGHTALYWYRQSLGQGLEFLIYFQGNSAPDKSGLPSDRFSAERTGGSVSTLTIQRTQQEDSAVYLCASAKGRIELAFFGQGTRLTVV.

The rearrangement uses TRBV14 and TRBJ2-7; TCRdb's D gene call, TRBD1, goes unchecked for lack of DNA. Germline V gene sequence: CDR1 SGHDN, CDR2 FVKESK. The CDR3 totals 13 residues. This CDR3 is CASSQIALGEQYF.

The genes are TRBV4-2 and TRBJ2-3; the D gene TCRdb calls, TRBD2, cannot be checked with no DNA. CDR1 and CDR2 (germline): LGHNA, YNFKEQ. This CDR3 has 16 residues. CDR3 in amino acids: CASNLGELAGTDTQYF.

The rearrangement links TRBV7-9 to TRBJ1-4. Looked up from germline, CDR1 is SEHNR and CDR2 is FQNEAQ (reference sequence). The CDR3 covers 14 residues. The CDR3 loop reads CASSSGPTNEKLFF.

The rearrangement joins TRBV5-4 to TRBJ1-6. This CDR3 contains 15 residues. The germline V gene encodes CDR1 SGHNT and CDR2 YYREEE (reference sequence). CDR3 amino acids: CASSLMSSYNSPLHF.

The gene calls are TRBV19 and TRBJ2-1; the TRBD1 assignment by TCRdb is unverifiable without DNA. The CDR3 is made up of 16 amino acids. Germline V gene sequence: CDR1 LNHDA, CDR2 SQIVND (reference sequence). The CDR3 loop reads CASSRLGTGYDNEQFF.

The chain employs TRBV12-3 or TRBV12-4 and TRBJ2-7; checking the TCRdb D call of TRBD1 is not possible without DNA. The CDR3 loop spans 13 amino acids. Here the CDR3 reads CASSLYPDPAQYF.

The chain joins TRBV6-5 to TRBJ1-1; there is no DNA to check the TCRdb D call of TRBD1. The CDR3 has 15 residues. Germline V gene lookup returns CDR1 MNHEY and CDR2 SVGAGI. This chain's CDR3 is CASSSWDRGNTEAFF.

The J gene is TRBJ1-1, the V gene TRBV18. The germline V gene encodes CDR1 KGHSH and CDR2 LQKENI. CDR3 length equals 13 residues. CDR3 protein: CASSPQQITEAFF.

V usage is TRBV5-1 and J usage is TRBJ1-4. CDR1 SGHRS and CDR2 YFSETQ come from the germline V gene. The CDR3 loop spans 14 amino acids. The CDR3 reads CASSLETVGEKLFF. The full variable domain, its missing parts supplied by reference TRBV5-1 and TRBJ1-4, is KAGVTQTPRYLIKTRGQQVTLSCSPISGHRSVSWYQQTPGQGLQFLFEYFSETQRNKGNFPGRFSGRQFSNSRSEMNVSTLELGDSALYLCASSLETVGEKLFFGSGTQLSVL.

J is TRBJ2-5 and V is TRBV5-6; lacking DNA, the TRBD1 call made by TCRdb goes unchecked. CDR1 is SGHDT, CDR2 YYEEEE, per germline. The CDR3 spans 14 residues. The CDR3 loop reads CASTAGQGGETQYF.

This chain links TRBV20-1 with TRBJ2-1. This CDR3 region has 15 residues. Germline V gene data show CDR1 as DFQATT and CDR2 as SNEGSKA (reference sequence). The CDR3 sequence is CSAQLAGALYNEQFF.

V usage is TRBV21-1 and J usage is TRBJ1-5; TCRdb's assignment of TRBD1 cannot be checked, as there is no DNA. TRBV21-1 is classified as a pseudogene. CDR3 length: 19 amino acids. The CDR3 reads CASSKTSTSGTRGDQPQHF.

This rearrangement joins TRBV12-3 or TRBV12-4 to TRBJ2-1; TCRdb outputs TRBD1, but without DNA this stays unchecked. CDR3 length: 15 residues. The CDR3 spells CASRLGQVSYNEQFF.

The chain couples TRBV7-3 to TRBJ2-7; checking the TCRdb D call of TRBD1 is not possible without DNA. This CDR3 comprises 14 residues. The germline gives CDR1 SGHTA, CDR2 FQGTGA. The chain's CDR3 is CASSPWGSEGEQYF.

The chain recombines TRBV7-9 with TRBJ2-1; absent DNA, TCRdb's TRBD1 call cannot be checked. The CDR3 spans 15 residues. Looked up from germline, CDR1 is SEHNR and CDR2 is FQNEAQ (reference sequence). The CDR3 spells CATSRVERANNEQFF.

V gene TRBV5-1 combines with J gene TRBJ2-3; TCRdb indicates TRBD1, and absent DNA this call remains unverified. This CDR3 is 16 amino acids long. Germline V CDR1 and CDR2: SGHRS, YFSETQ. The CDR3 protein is CASSSQGGIGTDTQYF.

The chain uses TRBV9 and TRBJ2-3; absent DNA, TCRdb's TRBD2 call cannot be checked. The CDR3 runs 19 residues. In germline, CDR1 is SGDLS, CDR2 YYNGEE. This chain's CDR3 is CASSEAPLGAGGLQDTQYF. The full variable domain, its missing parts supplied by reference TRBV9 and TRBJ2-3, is DSGVTQTPKHLITATGQRVTLRCSPRSGDLSVYWYQQSLDQGLQFLIQYYNGEERAKGNILERFSAQQFPDLHSELNLSSLELGDSALYFCASSEAPLGAGGLQDTQYFGPGTRLTVL.

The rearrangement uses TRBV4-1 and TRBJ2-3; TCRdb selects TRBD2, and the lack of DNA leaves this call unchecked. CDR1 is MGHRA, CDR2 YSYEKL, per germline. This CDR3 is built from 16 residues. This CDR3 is CASSPRGGAGVDTQYF.

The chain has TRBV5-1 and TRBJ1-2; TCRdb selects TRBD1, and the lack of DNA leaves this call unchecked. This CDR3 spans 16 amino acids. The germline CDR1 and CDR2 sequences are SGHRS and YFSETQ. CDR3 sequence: CASSLAPGQSNYGYTF.

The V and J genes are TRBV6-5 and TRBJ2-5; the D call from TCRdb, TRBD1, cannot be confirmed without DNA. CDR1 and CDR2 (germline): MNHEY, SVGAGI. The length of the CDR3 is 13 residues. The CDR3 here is CASSPWGGETQYF.

The CDR3 protein is CASSNPGGPFNEQFF. The V call is TRBV7-9, the J call TRBJ2-1; absent DNA, TCRdb's TRBD2 call cannot be checked. The CDR3 loop spans 15 amino acids. CDR1 and CDR2 from the germline V gene are SEHNR and FQNEAQ (reference sequence).

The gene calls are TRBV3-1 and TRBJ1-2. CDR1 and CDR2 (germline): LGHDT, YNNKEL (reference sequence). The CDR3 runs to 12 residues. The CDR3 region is CASEAANYGYTF. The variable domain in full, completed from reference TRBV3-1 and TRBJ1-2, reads DTAVSQTPKYLVTQMGNDKSIKCEQNLGHDTMYWYKQDSKKFLKIMFSYNNKELIINETVPNRFSPKSPDKAHLNLHINSLELGDSAVYFCASEAANYGYTFGSGTRLTVV.

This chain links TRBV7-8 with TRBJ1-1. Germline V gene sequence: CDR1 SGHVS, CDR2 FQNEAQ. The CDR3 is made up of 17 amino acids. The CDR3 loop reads CASSLVLGSVGNTEAFF.

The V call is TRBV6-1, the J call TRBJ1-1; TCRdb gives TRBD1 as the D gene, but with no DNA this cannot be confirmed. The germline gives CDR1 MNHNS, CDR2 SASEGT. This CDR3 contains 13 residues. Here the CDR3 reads CASPRVGGAEAFF.